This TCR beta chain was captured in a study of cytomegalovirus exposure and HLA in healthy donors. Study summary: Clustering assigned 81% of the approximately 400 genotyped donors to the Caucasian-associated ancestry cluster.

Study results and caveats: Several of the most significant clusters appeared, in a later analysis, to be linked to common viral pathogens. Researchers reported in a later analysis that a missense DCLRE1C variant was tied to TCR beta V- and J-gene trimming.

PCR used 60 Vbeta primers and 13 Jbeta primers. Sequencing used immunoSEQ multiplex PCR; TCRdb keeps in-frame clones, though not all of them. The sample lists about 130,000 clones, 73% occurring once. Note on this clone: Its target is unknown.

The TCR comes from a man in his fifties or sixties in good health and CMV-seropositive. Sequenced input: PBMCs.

The chain's CDR3 is CASSLLGGVNQPQHF. The CDR3 nucleotides read TGTGCCAGCAGCTTGCTCGGGGGAGTCAATCAGCCCCAGCATTTT. This chain uses TRBV5-6 with TRBJ1-5; TRBD1 might be the D (5 bases). With 1 base removed from V and 3 bases from J, the gap between germline ends came to 11 bases. The CDR3 contains 15 residues. Per germline, CDR1 SGHDT and CDR2 YYEEEE. Supplemented by reference TRBV5-6 and TRBJ1-5, the full variable domain reads DAGVTQSPTHLIKTRGQQVTLRCSPKSGHDTVSWYQQALGQGPQFIFQYYEEEERQRGNFPDRFSGHQFPNYSSELNVNALLLGDSALYLCASSLLGGVNQPQHFGDGTRLSIL.